One sample yielded the 9 T cell receptor beta chains listed below, sequenced in a study of Graves' ophthalmopathy and Graves' hyperthyroidism. Using RNA transcripts, the TCR beta CDR3 regions were amplified. HTBI primers were employed in first-round RT-PCR, then a second-round multiplex PCR followed. Via MiXCR, TCRdb re-called the multiplex PCR reads, giving one row per CDR3 protein. The data show some 380,000 distinct CDR3 sequences, 15% to 17% seen once. The sample consisted of peripheral blood. Receptors were obtained from a woman under 30 with stable Graves' hyperthyroidism.

The chain is built from TRBV29-1 and TRBJ2-2, with 7 bases aligning to TRBD2. The CDR3 contains 14 residues. V shed 5 bases, J shed 8 bases, and the junction held 11 bases outside the gene matches. CDR1 is SQVTM and CDR2 is ANQGSEA in the germline V gene. The CDR3 region has the DNA TGCAGCGTTAGCCCGGGGACTAATGGAGGGGAGCTGTTTTTT. The encoded protein is CSVSPGTNGGELFF.

This clonotype occurred many times. This chain joins TRBV12-3 or TRBV12-4 and TRBJ1-1; D ambiguous. V lost 1 base and J lost 1, with 7 bases in between. The CDR3 runs 14 residues. This chain's CDR3 is CASSLDLPNTEAFF. The CDR3 DNA reads TGTGCCAGCAGTTTAGATCTCCCGAACACTGAAGCTTTCTTT.

This clonotype was counted a few times. The chain employs TRBV5-1 and TRBJ1-1; D not certain. Trimming took off 0 bases at V and 0 bases at J, with 9 bases between the two ends. From germline, CDR1 is SGHRS and CDR2 YFSETQ. The CDR3 spans 15 residues. The CDR3 loop is CASSLEAGMNTEAFF. The CDR3 region has the DNA TGCGCCAGCAGCTTGGAAGCAGGAATGAACACTGAAGCTTTCTTT.

This clonotype was counted ten times or more. The CDR3 sequence: CASRLGTGVTEAFF. CDR3 bases: TGTGCCAGCAGGCTCGGGACAGGGGTCACTGAAGCTTTCTTT. J is TRBJ1-1 and V is TRBV6-1, with 10 bases matching TRBD1. There are 14 residues in the CDR3. The germline V gene has CDR1 MNHNS and CDR2 SASEGT. Trimming at V came to 6 bases and at J to 4 bases, leaving 5 bases not matched to a gene.

This clonotype was counted only a few times. The chain links TRBV12-3 or TRBV12-4 to TRBJ2-1; TRBD2 aligns across 9 bases. The CDR3 totals 16 residues. The V segment lost 3 bases and the J segment 0 bases; nucleotides outside the gene matches: 3. CDR3 amino acids: CASSFYSGSSYNEQFF. The CDR3 coding sequence is TGTGCCAGCAGTTTTTATAGCGGGAGCTCCTACAATGAGCAGTTCTTC.

This clonotype has a count of ten or more. V gene TRBV6-5 combines with J gene TRBJ1-1, with D possibly being TRBD1 (6 bases). Deletions cut 3 bases from V and 4 bases from J, with 9 bases between. Germline V CDR1 and CDR2: MNHEY, SVGAGI. The CDR3 runs to 13 residues. The CDR3 coding sequence is TGTGCCAGCAGTTATATACAGGGCACTGAAGCTTTCTTT. Its protein is CASSYIQGTEAFF.

This clonotype was detected ten times or more. The gene calls are TRBV12-3 or TRBV12-4 and TRBJ2-2; D gene unclear. The CDR3 length is 14 residues. With 2 bases removed from V and 1 base from J, the gap between germline ends came to 5 bases. The CDR3 is CASSLHRNTGELFF. For the CDR3, the DNA is TGTGCCAGCAGTTTACATAGGAACACCGGGGAGCTGTTTTTT.

This clonotype was detected many times. V usage is TRBV2 and J usage is TRBJ1-1; D possibly corresponds to TRBD1 (5 bases). There are 11 residues in the CDR3. The germline V gene encodes CDR1 SNHLY and CDR2 FYNNEI. DNA for the CDR3: TGTGCAGGGGCGGTTATGACTGAAGCTTTCTTT. It is translated as CAGAVMTEAFF.

At least ten counts were recorded for this clonotype. The V and J genes are TRBV9 and TRBJ2-5; D possibly corresponds to TRBD1 (6 bases). The CDR3 sequence is 15 residues long. Trimming left V 4 bases short and J 2 bases short, with 15 bases between. The germline V gene encodes CDR1 SGDLS and CDR2 YYNGEE. Here the CDR3 DNA reads TGTGCCAGCAGCCCGCTCAGGGGAACTCAAGAGACCCAGTACTTC. Encoded protein: CASSPLRGTQETQYF.